Below are 14 T cell receptor beta chains sequenced from a single sample in a study of blood T cell repertoires in COVID-19. Sequenced by immunoSEQ multiplex PCR; TCRdb stores in-frame clones only, minus some. The sample lists more than 200,000 clones, around 84% occurring once. Specimen: peripheral blood. The receptors stem from a man aged 45-65 years with COVID-19, enrolled during active disease.

V and J are TRBV3-1 (or the pseudogene TRBV3-2) and TRBJ2-5; the D gene is possibly TRBD2 (6 bases). The V gene's germline CDR1 is LGHDT and CDR2 YNNKEL (reference sequence). V was cut by 4 bases and J by 1 base, with 16 bases left in between. The CDR3 covers 16 residues. The CDR3 sequence is CASSPQTGVAQETQYF. CDR3 coding DNA: TGTGCCAGCAGCCCCCAAACGGGGGTAGCCCAAGAGACCCAGTACTTC.

This sequence joins TRBV2 and TRBJ2-2; D is ambiguous. The V and J ends lost 3 bases and 6 bases respectively, with 8 bases between them. The CDR3 has 13 residues. CDR1 and CDR2 (germline): SNHLY, FYNNEI. The CDR3 DNA reads as TGTGCCAGCAGTGACGGGTTCCCCGGGGAGCTGTTTTTT. Its protein is CASSDGFPGELFF.

The chain carries TRBV4-1 and TRBJ1-4, with D maybe TRBD1 (5 bases). The CDR3 spans 15 residues. CDR1 and CDR2 (germline): MGHRA, YSYEKL. V was pared by 3 bases and J by 8 bases, with 16 bases between. CDR3 region: CASSQSTASREKLFF. In DNA, the CDR3 is TGCGCCAGCAGCCAGTCGACAGCGTCTCGGGAAAAACTGTTTTTT.

This chain uses TRBV10-2 with TRBJ2-7; TRBD1 aligns across 7 bases. After removal of 5 bases from V and 4 bases from J, the junction contained 8 bases not matched to a gene. Germline V gene lookup returns CDR1 WSHSY and CDR2 SAAADI. The CDR3 is 14 residues long. The CDR3 nucleotides are TGCGCCAGCAGTTGGCGACAGGGTGTGTACGAGCAGTACTTC. Its translation: CASSWRQGVYEQYF.

This chain joins TRBV4-2 and TRBJ2-4; a weak D match, TRBD2 (5 bases). V was pared by 1 base and J by 0 bases, with 10 bases between. CDR3 size: 16 residues. CDR1 is LGHNA and CDR2 is YNFKEQ in the germline V gene. As DNA, the CDR3 is TGTGCCAGCAGCCAAGCCGACGGGAAAGCCAAAAACATTCAGTACTTC. It is translated as CASSQADGKAKNIQYF.

The J gene is TRBJ2-1, the V gene TRBV7-6; no clear D gene. The ends were cut back, 5 bases at V and 3 bases at J, with 17 bases in the middle. CDR3 length: 16 amino acids. Germline CDR1 SGHVS, CDR2 FNYEAQ. This CDR3 is CASSRGGIGIYNEQFF. CDR3 nucleotides: TGTGCCAGCAGCCGAGGCGGCATAGGAATCTACAATGAGCAGTTCTTC.

This chain connects TRBV18 to TRBJ2-7; 7 nucleotides agree with TRBD2. V gave up 11 bases and J gave up 0 bases; unmatched junction bases: 10. Germline V gene sequence: CDR1 KGHSH, CDR2 LQKENI. The length of the CDR3 is 14 residues. CDR3 residues: CASSPGGSSYEQYF. CDR3 DNA sequence: TGTGCCTCCTCCCCCGGGGGGAGCTCCTACGAGCAGTACTTC.

V usage is TRBV5-6 and J usage is TRBJ1-4, with D possibly TRBD1 on 5 matching bases. V lost 1 base and J 8 bases, leaving 12 bases between the germline ends. CDR1 and CDR2 from the germline V gene are SGHDT and YYEEEE. The CDR3 has 14 amino acids. The DNA of the CDR3 is TGTGCCAGCAGCTTGAAGGGGCTAGGGGAAAAACTGTTTTTT. The encoded protein is CASSLKGLGEKLFF.

The V and J genes are TRBV7-8 and TRBJ2-3, with 8 positions matching TRBD1. With V trimmed by 3 bases and J by 2 bases, 4 bases remained unmatched. Germline assignment: CDR1 SGHVS and CDR2 FQNEAQ. The CDR3 sequence is 15 residues long. The CDR3 loop is CASSLSDRATDTQYF. CDR3 sequence (DNA): TGTGCCAGCAGCTTGTCGGACAGGGCCACAGATACGCAGTATTTT.

This chain uses TRBV5-1 with TRBJ1-6; D gene uncertain. Trimming left V 0 bases short and J 5 bases short, with 6 bases between. The V gene's germline CDR1 is SGHRS and CDR2 YFSETQ. There are 14 residues in the CDR3. CDR3 in amino acids: CASSLGTDNSPLHF. The DNA for the CDR3 is TGCGCCAGCAGCTTGGGCACAGATAATTCACCCCTCCACTTT.

The gene calls are TRBV28 and TRBJ1-2; 7 bases match TRBD1. Per the germline V gene, CDR1 is MDHEN and CDR2 is SYDVKM. V was clipped by 5 bases and J by 8 bases; unmatched bases: 11. CDR3 size: 14 residues. The CDR3 reads CASSTPRQGGGYTF. Written as DNA, the CDR3 is TGTGCCAGCAGTACCCCCCGACAGGGAGGAGGCTACACCTTC.

The V and J genes are TRBV7-2 and TRBJ1-2, with D perhaps TRBD1 (5 bases). CDR3 length equals 14 residues. V lost 9 bases, J lost 6 bases, and 20 bases lay in between. Looked up from germline, CDR1 is SGHTA and CDR2 is FQGNSA. The CDR3 region is CASQTPGRAHGYTF. CDR3 DNA sequence: TGTGCCAGTCAGACACCGGGCAGGGCCCATGGCTACACCTTC.

The chain carries TRBV19 and TRBJ1-4, with D possibly matching TRBD1 (6 bases). The V end lost 3 bases, the J end lost 5 bases, and 13 bases lay between the germline ends. This CDR3 comprises 15 residues. The germline gives CDR1 LNHDA, CDR2 SQIVND (reference sequence). CDR3 bases: TGTGCCAGTAGTATTGGGGGACAACAAAATGAAAAACTGTTTTTT. Protein product: CASSIGGQQNEKLFF.

The V gene is TRBV2, the J gene TRBJ2-2; 9 bases align to TRBD1. This CDR3 is built from 16 residues. V dropped 2 bases and J dropped 6; count of bases not matched to a gene: 7. The germline gives CDR1 SNHLY, CDR2 FYNNEI. CDR3: CASSEIGTGNSGELFF. CDR3 in DNA: TGTGCCAGCAGTGAAATCGGGACAGGGAATTCCGGGGAGCTGTTTTTT.